Shown below are 26 T cell receptor beta chains from a single sample sequenced in a study of human T cells and chemical hapten exposure. Specified time point: patch test 1, 2 weeks after DPC sensitization. Treatment noted: therapeutic diphenylcyclopropenone sensitization with weekly scalp DPC. TCRdb reprocessed the RACE reads with MiXCR, giving one entry per CDR3 protein. This sample has around 120,000 distinct CDR3 sequences, with 12% to 15% found just once. Specimen: whole blood, collected in connection with sensitization to the hapten diphenylcyclopropenone (DPC). The receptors stem from a man aged 18 to 29 with alopecia areata. Some clones in this sample may be carry-over from other donors' samples.

This clonotype appeared a few times. The rearrangement joins TRBV10-1 to TRBJ2-2, with no clear D. V lost 3 bases, J lost 4 bases, and 9 bases lay in between. Germline CDR1 and CDR2: WNHNN and SYGVQD (reference sequence). The CDR3 sequence is 14 residues long. The CDR3 region is CASSEGSSTGELFF. CDR3 bases: TGCGCCAGCAGTGAAGGCAGTTCCACCGGGGAGCTGTTTTTT.

The rearrangement uses TRBV7-9 and TRBJ2-1; no clear D gene. The CDR3 length is 15 residues. CDR1 is SEHNR, CDR2 FQNEAQ, per germline (reference sequence). Trimming shortened V by 5 bases and J by 0 bases, and 11 bases separated the two germline ends. The CDR3 DNA sequence: TGTGCCAGCAGCCCCCGACTTAGCTCCTACAATGAGCAGTTCTTC. It yields the protein CASSPRLSSYNEQFF.

The J gene is TRBJ2-5, the V gene TRBV6-2 or TRBV6-3; D not certain. The CDR3 is 12 residues long. Per germline, CDR1 MNHEY and CDR2 SVGEGT. V lost 5 bases and J 9 bases, leaving 13 bases between the germline ends. The CDR3 region is CASSAPTLSQYF. For the CDR3, the DNA is TGTGCCAGCAGTGCCCCAACTCTGTCCCAGTACTTC.

This clonotype was counted a few times. V is TRBV7-9 and J is TRBJ2-5, with a weak D call TRBD2 (6 bases). Germline V lookup: CDR1 SEHNR, CDR2 FQNEAQ (reference sequence). The CDR3 is 13 amino acids. Trimming stripped 3 bases from V and 5 bases from J, with 10 bases between. The CDR3, as DNA: TGTGCCAGCAGCTTTATCCGGGGGGAGACCCAGTACTTC. Its protein product is CASSFIRGETQYF.

This chain connects TRBV15 to TRBJ1-2; D not certain. V was pared by 0 bases and J by 10 bases, with 12 bases between. The germline CDR1 and CDR2 sequences are LNHNV and YYDKDF (reference sequence). The CDR3 runs 13 residues. CDR3 bases: TGTGCCACCAGCAGAGATTCCGTAGGCCTCTACACCTTC. Translated, it gives CATSRDSVGLYTF.

The table lists this clonotype with many counts. J is TRBJ2-1 and V is TRBV19; D tentatively fits TRBD1 or TRBD2 (6 bases each). The CDR3 is made up of 14 amino acids. Germline V gene data show CDR1 as LNHDA and CDR2 as SQIVND (reference sequence). Deletions cut 3 bases from V and 2 bases from J, with 8 bases between. CDR3 sequence: CASSIGGPYNEQFF. As DNA, the CDR3 is TGTGCCAGTAGTATTGGGGGGCCCTACAATGAGCAGTTCTTC.

This chain links TRBV29-1 with TRBJ1-1; 7 nucleotides agree with TRBD1. The CDR3 is made up of 20 amino acids. Unmatched junction bases numbered 25, after V lost 5 bases and J lost 1 base. Germline values: CDR1 SQVTM, CDR2 ANQGSEA. CDR3 bases: TGCAGCGTTCTTTGGCTTCGAAGGTGGGGAGGGGGCGAAGAGAACACTGAAGCTTTCTTT. Its translation: CSVLWLRRWGGGEENTEAFF.

V usage is TRBV11-2 and J usage is TRBJ1-2; 8 nucleotides line up with TRBD1. CDR1 is SGHAT, CDR2 FQNNGV, per germline. Trimming at V came to 5 bases and at J to 7 bases, leaving 12 bases not matched to a gene. CDR3 size: 15 residues. DNA of the CDR3: TGTGCCAGCAGCGTTACGACAGGGGACTCTCTTGGCTACACCTTC. Protein: CASSVTTGDSLGYTF.

This clonotype came up a few times. V usage is TRBV29-1 and J usage is TRBJ1-1; D is unresolved. The length of the CDR3 is 12 residues. V was cut by 1 base and J by 1 base, with 4 bases left in between. Germline CDR1 is SQVTM and CDR2 is ANQGSEA. The CDR3 sequence is CSVEAGNTEAFF. For the CDR3, the DNA is TGCAGCGTTGAAGCGGGGAACACTGAAGCTTTCTTT.

V is TRBV11-2 and J is TRBJ2-1; 8 positions match TRBD2. Germline V gene sequence: CDR1 SGHAT, CDR2 FQNNGV. V lost 6 bases to trimming and J lost 2 bases; unmatched junction nucleotides: 3. This CDR3 comprises 14 residues. CDR3 sequence: CASSNGGAYNEQFF. In DNA, the CDR3 is TGTGCCAGCAGTAACGGGGGGGCCTACAATGAGCAGTTCTTC. Supplemented by reference TRBV11-2 and TRBJ2-1, the full variable domain reads EAGVAQSPRYKIIEKRQSVAFWCNPISGHATLYWYQQILGQGPKLLIQFQNNGVVDDSQLPKDRFSAERLKGVDSTLKIQPAKLEDSAVYLCASSNGGAYNEQFFGPGTRLTVL.

The chain uses TRBV6-1 and TRBJ2-3; 9 bases line up with TRBD2. CDR1 and CDR2 from the germline V gene are MNHNS and SASEGT. V lost 1 base to trimming and J lost 1 base; unmatched junction nucleotides: 0. The CDR3 totals 15 residues. CDR3 coding DNA: TGTGCCAGCAGTGAAGTAGCGGGGGGCACAGATACGCAGTATTTT. Amino acids: CASSEVAGGTDTQYF.

The rearrangement links TRBV7-3 to TRBJ2-6; no definite D call. Trimming took 3 bases from V and 0 from J, leaving 12 bases between them. There are 17 residues in the CDR3. Germline CDR1 and CDR2: SGHTA and FQGTGA. The CDR3 is CASSFTPLLSGANVLTF. CDR3 DNA: TGTGCCAGCAGCTTTACCCCGCTTCTCTCTGGGGCCAACGTCCTGACTTTC.

V and J are TRBV27 and TRBJ2-4; D gene uncertain. CDR1 is MNHEY, CDR2 SMNVEV, per germline (reference sequence). The CDR3 loop spans 12 amino acids. Trimming removed 6 bases from V and 8 bases from J, with 11 bases in between. CDR3 nucleotide sequence: TGTGCCAGCAGGAGCTACGAGGACATTCAGTACTTC. This codes for CASRSYEDIQYF.

In this sample, this clonotype turned up a few times. This rearrangement joins TRBV21-1 to TRBJ1-5; the D call in the table, TRBD1, was not verified against the DNA. TRBV21-1 is a pseudogene segment. This CDR3 has 14 amino acids. The CDR3 region is CASSKARGDQPQHF. CDR3 bases: TGTGCCAGCAGCAAAGCCAGGGGGGATCAGCCCCAGCATTTT.

This clonotype was counted a few times. This chain uses TRBV24-1 with TRBJ2-7; either TRBD1 or TRBD2 may supply D (5 bases each). This CDR3 contains 12 residues. From germline, CDR1 is KGHDR and CDR2 SFDVKD. CDR3 DNA: TGTGTCCGATCGGGGACCCAAAGGGAGCAGTACTTC. Its protein is CVRSGTQREQYF.

This sequence joins TRBV5-6 and TRBJ1-6; tentative D call: TRBD1 (6 bases). The germline V and J ends were trimmed by 4 bases and 8 bases, with 13 bases remaining between them. This CDR3 is 14 amino acids long. Germline V CDR1 and CDR2: SGHDT, YYEEEE. CDR3: CASSLADRYSPLHF. In nucleotides, the CDR3 is TGTGCCAGCAGCCTGGCGGACAGATATTCACCCCTCCACTTT.

J is TRBJ2-7 and V is TRBV20-1; D might be TRBD1 or TRBD2, each matching 5 bases. This CDR3 region has 14 residues. With 3 bases removed from V and 13 bases from J, the gap between germline ends came to 25 bases. The V gene's germline CDR1 is DFQATT and CDR2 SNEGSKA (reference sequence). The CDR3 DNA sequence: TGCAGTGCTAGTCGGGCCCAGGGATCGGGGATGATTTACGTC. Its protein product is CSASRAQGSGMIYV.

The chain recombines TRBV7-3 with TRBJ1-1; D unclear. CDR3 size: 18 residues. Deletions cut 5 bases from V and 1 base from J, with 23 bases between. The germline V gene encodes CDR1 SGHTA and CDR2 FQGTGA. Written as DNA, the CDR3 is TGTGCCAGCAGCCCCACCTCTGGCCCTTCCACATGGAACACTGAAGCTTTCTTT. Its translation is CASSPTSGPSTWNTEAFF.

This clonotype was counted only a few times. CDR3 region: CASSVGHDTGELFF. The CDR3 nucleotides read TGTGCCAGCAGCGTGGGACACGACACCGGGGAGCTGTTTTTT. V and J are TRBV9 and TRBJ2-2, with D possibly being TRBD1 (6 bases). This CDR3 comprises 14 residues. Germline-derived CDR1 and CDR2 are SGDLS and YYNGEE. V lost 2 bases to trimming and J lost 3 bases, with 8 bases between them.

This clonotype was seen a few times. This chain's CDR3 is CASSLVGYNEQFF. CDR3 nucleotide sequence: TGTGCCAGCAGCTTAGTTGGGTACAATGAGCAGTTCTTC. The chain links TRBV7-6 to TRBJ2-1, with unresolved D. The germline V gene encodes CDR1 SGHVS and CDR2 FNYEAQ. This CDR3 has 13 amino acids. The V end lost 1 base, the J end lost 4 bases, and 5 bases lay between the germline ends. Supplemented by reference TRBV7-6 and TRBJ2-1, the full variable domain reads GAGVSQSPRYKVTKRGQDVALRCDPISGHVSLYWYRQALGQGPEFLTYFNYEAQQDKSGLPNDRFSAERPEGSISTLTIQRTEQRDSAMYRCASSLVGYNEQFFGPGTRLTVL.

The chain's CDR3 is CASSLNGNGEKLFF. In DNA form, the CDR3 reads TGTGCCAGCAGTTTAAATGGGAACGGAGAAAAACTGTTTTTT. The chain joins TRBV27 to TRBJ1-4; D unclear. Germline-derived CDR1 and CDR2 are MNHEY and SMNVEV (reference sequence). Trimming took off 2 bases at V and 8 bases at J, with 12 bases between the two ends. The CDR3 extends over 14 amino acids.

In this sample, this clonotype turned up a few times. The chain links TRBV3-1 to TRBJ1-2; D is ambiguous. There are 14 residues in the CDR3. The germline CDR1 and CDR2 sequences are LGHDT and YNNKEL (reference sequence). V was clipped by 4 bases and J by 8 bases, with 17 bases between them. The CDR3 bases are TGTGCCAGCAGCCGATTTGGCGGGCGGGTCGGCTACACCTTC. The encoded protein is CASSRFGGRVGYTF.

This clonotype was seen only a few times. The chain carries TRBV29-1 and TRBJ1-2; D is unclear. Trimming took 1 base from V and 10 from J, leaving 16 bases between them. Germline V CDR1 and CDR2: SQVTM, ANQGSEA. This CDR3 is built from 13 residues. For the CDR3, the DNA is TGCAGCGTTGAAGGCGAGGCTTCGGCCGACTACACCTTC. Translation gives CSVEGEASADYTF.

The gene calls are TRBV15 and TRBJ1-4; D is unresolved. The germline CDR1 and CDR2 sequences are LNHNV and YYDKDF (reference sequence). V gave up 5 bases and J gave up 3 bases, with 10 bases separating them. CDR3 size: 14 residues. This chain's CDR3 is CATSYRVSNEKLFF. The CDR3 coding sequence is TGTGCCACCAGCTACCGGGTTTCTAATGAAAAACTGTTTTTT.

There are many counts of this clonotype. The rearrangement uses TRBV20-1 and TRBJ2-7, with D unclear. From germline, CDR1 is DFQATT and CDR2 SNEGSKA (reference sequence). The CDR3 length is 11 residues. The V gene lost 3 bases and the J gene lost 4 bases, with 7 bases spanning the gap. CDR3 DNA sequence: TGCAGTGCTAGTCTGGAATACGAGCAGTACTTC. It encodes CSASLEYEQYF.

The V and J genes are TRBV28 and TRBJ2-5; TRBD2 might be the D (6 bases). The CDR3 covers 14 residues. Trimming left V 2 bases short and J 7 bases short, with 14 bases between. Germline lookup yields CDR1 MDHEN and CDR2 SYDVKM. The CDR3: CASSLAGPMGTQYF. The CDR3 bases are TGTGCCAGCAGTTTAGCGGGGCCGATGGGGACCCAGTACTTC.